There are a few counts of the clone carrying this T cell receptor beta chain. Antigen specificity is unknown. Each diagnosis was grounded in clinical symptoms, serum thyroxine and TRAb, thyroid ultrasound, and orbital computed tomography. PBMCs came from more than 8.5 ml fresh peripheral blood. The sample is drawn from a study of T cells in Graves' hyperthyroidism and ophthalmopathy. Study outcomes and limitations: Classification by a 13 V-J model distinguished ophthalmopathy from stable hyperthyroidism. Most expanded thyroid clonotypes above 0.001 also appeared in blood.

V gave up 5 bases and J gave up 1 base, with 14 bases separating them. The CDR3 consists of 15 residues. Germline CDR1 reads LGHDT; CDR2 reads YNNKEL (reference sequence). TCR beta CDR3 region amplification was performed from RNA transcripts. Initially, a first-round RT-PCR of the TCR CDR3 employed the HTBI primer set. One entry per CDR3 protein, called by TCRdb with MiXCR from the multiplex PCR reads. The data show a few hundred thousand distinct CDR3 sequences, with about 15% seen just once and roughly 7.3% held by the top ten. The chain carries TRBV3-1 and TRBJ1-1; D is perhaps TRBD1 (6 bases). The TCR was taken from a woman aged 25 to 39 with Graves' hyperthyroidism. Sequencing was done on a sample of blood. CDR3 DNA: TGTGCCAGCAGCTCAAACAGGGATCAGAACACTGAAGCTTTCTTT. This sequence encodes CASSSNRDQNTEAFF.